Reported below is one TCR beta chain. Original methodology: Estimated nucleated cell counts came from reference gene primer amplification. Assay used: immunoSEQ multiplex PCR; TCRdb lists only in-frame clones, some missing. The V and J calls and clone size were taken over from that table, and D and trimming were inferred from the DNA. The data hold approximately 310,000 clones, with approximately 85% observed a single time. This entry belongs to a study of blood T cell repertoires in COVID-19. Study-wide background: Specimens from acute and convalescent COVID-19 originated in the United States, Italy and Spain.

The V gene lost 7 bases and the J gene lost 3 bases, with 10 bases spanning the gap. The CDR3 consists of 13 residues. Germline V gene lookup returns CDR1 LNHDA and CDR2 SQIVND (reference sequence). Cohorts were determined from participant-reported clinical history. Two negative PCRs, clearance, or symptom resolution characterized the recovered Cohort 3 donors. The J gene is TRBJ1-5, the V gene TRBV19; D is unclear. The sequenced sample consisted of PBMCs or T cells enriched from blood (not recorded which). The receptor was isolated from a man aged 30 to 39 who had recovered from COVID-19. The CDR3 nucleotides are TGTGCCAGTACCGCGCGGCACAATCAGCCCCAGCATTTT. Its translation is CASTARHNQPQHF.